The 30 T cell receptor beta chains in this list originate from one sample, sequenced in a study of cytomegalovirus exposure and HLA in healthy donors. Clones were sequenced by immunoSEQ multiplex PCR, and TCRdb holds only the in-frame ones, with some missing. Of some 140,000 clones listed, around nine tenths are singletons. The sample taken for sequencing was PBMCs. The source of these receptors is a man aged 18 to 35 in good health and CMV-seropositive.

The rearrangement uses TRBV5-4 and TRBJ2-1; TRBD2 agrees at 11 bases. Germline V gives CDR1 SGHNT, CDR2 YYREEE (reference sequence). V lost 0 bases, J lost 7 bases, and 3 bases stayed unmatched. This CDR3 has 15 residues. The CDR3: CASSLEGTSGNEQFF. CDR3 nucleotide sequence: TGTGCCAGCAGCTTGGAGGGGACTAGCGGTAATGAGCAGTTCTTC.

Here the CDR3 reads CASSSYSGGLYEQYF. The CDR3 coding sequence is TGTGCCAGCAGCTCATATAGCGGGGGCCTTTACGAGCAGTACTTC. J is TRBJ2-7 and V is TRBV7-9; 9 bases agree with TRBD2. This CDR3 is 15 amino acids long. Looked up from germline, CDR1 is SEHNR and CDR2 is FQNEAQ (reference sequence). Trimming at V came to 4 bases and at J to 4 bases, leaving 8 bases not matched to a gene. The full variable domain, with the rest looked up from reference TRBV7-9 and TRBJ2-7, is DTGVSQNPRHKITKRGQNVTFRCDPISEHNRLYWYRQTLGQGPEFLTYFQNEAQLEKSRLLSDRFSAERPKGSFSTLEIQRTEQGDSAMYLCASSSYSGGLYEQYFGPGTRLTVT.

The chain employs TRBV5-6 and TRBJ1-5; 7 nucleotides agree with TRBD1. The junction had 7 bases not matched to a gene; V was cut back by 3 bases and J by 4 bases. The CDR3 is made up of 15 amino acids. Germline V gives CDR1 SGHDT, CDR2 YYEEEE. This CDR3 is CASSSVDRENQPQHF. As DNA, the CDR3 is TGTGCCAGCAGCTCCGTAGACAGGGAGAATCAGCCCCAGCATTTT.

V gene TRBV19 combines with J gene TRBJ1-4; 9 nucleotides match TRBD1. The germline V gene encodes CDR1 LNHDA and CDR2 SQIVND (reference sequence). Trimming at V came to 3 bases and at J to 5 bases, leaving 1 base not matched to a gene. This CDR3 is 14 amino acids long. The CDR3 bases are TGTGCCAGTAGTATCGGACAGGGGAATGAAAAACTGTTTTTT. This codes for CASSIGQGNEKLFF.

The rearrangement uses TRBV5-1 and TRBJ2-6; possible D gene TRBD2, 5 bases. Deletions cut 0 bases from V and 0 bases from J, with 13 bases between. CDR3 length: 18 residues. Germline V gives CDR1 SGHRS, CDR2 YFSETQ. CDR3 in amino acids: CASSLAPQGSSGANVLTF. CDR3 nucleotide sequence: TGCGCCAGCAGCTTGGCCCCTCAAGGGAGCTCTGGGGCCAACGTCCTGACTTTC.

This rearrangement joins TRBV13 to TRBJ2-7, with TRBD2 matching 9 bases. V lost 5 bases, J lost 8 bases, and 10 bases stayed unmatched. The CDR3 extends over 14 amino acids. CDR1 and CDR2 from the germline V gene are PRHDT and FYEKMQ (reference sequence). The CDR3 DNA reads TGTGCCAGCAGCCTGGGAGTAGCGGGGGCCAAGCAGTACTTC. As protein: CASSLGVAGAKQYF.

V gene TRBV19 combines with J gene TRBJ2-7; 12 bases are shared with TRBD1. Losses at the gene ends were 7 bases for V and 4 bases for J; bases not matched to a gene: 11. This CDR3 has 16 residues. CDR1 and CDR2 (germline): LNHDA, SQIVND (reference sequence). The CDR3 is CASTRTGTGGFYEQYF. In DNA form, the CDR3 reads TGTGCCAGTACGCGCACCGGGACAGGGGGCTTTTACGAGCAGTACTTC.

The V gene is TRBV9, the J gene TRBJ1-2; the D gene is possibly TRBD1 (6 bases). Germline values: CDR1 SGDLS, CDR2 YYNGEE. This CDR3 has 13 amino acids. The V end lost 4 bases, the J end lost 8 bases, and 15 bases lay between the germline ends. The CDR3 region is CASSTNRVRGYTF. DNA of the CDR3: TGTGCCAGCAGCACAAACAGGGTCAGGGGCTACACCTTC.

J is TRBJ2-7 and V is TRBV7-3, with a weak D call TRBD1 (6 bases). Germline V gene lookup returns CDR1 SGHTA and CDR2 FQGTGA. V lost 0 bases and J 6 bases, leaving 9 bases between the germline ends. The CDR3 contains 13 residues. CDR3 DNA: TGTGCCAGCAGCTTAACGGCAGGGGCCGAGCAGTACTTC. Translating gives CASSLTAGAEQYF.

This rearrangement joins TRBV7-2 to TRBJ2-1, with a tentative D call TRBD2 (6 bases). The germline V and J ends were trimmed by 4 bases and 0 bases, with 7 bases remaining between them. The CDR3 contains 14 residues. Germline CDR1 is SGHTA and CDR2 is FQGNSA. The CDR3 spells CASSSSVSYNEQFF. The DNA of the CDR3 is TGTGCCAGCAGCTCTAGCGTCTCCTACAATGAGCAGTTCTTC.

The chain joins TRBV11-2 to TRBJ2-7; tentatively, D is TRBD1 (6 bases). Germline lookup yields CDR1 SGHAT and CDR2 FQNNGV. V dropped 5 bases and J dropped 1 base, with 9 bases sitting between them. The CDR3 sequence is 13 residues long. CDR3 nucleotides: TGTGCCAGCAGCAATGACAGGTCCTACGAGCAGTACTTC. It specifies CASSNDRSYEQYF.

The chain employs TRBV29-1 and TRBJ1-1; D call uncertain. CDR3 size: 12 residues. CDR1 SQVTM and CDR2 ANQGSEA come from the germline V gene. Trimming cost V 3 bases and J 4 bases, with 9 bases left between them. CDR3: CSVESVLTEAFF. The CDR3, as DNA: TGCAGCGTTGAGTCGGTTCTCACTGAAGCTTTCTTT.

The V and J genes are TRBV18 and TRBJ1-1; no reliable D call. The CDR3 is 16 amino acids. V dropped 1 base and J dropped 5 bases, with 17 bases sitting between them. Germline CDR1 and CDR2: KGHSH and LQKENI. The CDR3 protein is CASSPQLDSTGTEAFF. The CDR3 region has the DNA TGTGCCAGCTCACCACAGTTAGACTCAACTGGGACTGAAGCTTTCTTT.

This rearrangement joins TRBV7-8 to TRBJ1-2; the D gene is possibly TRBD1 (5 bases). The V gene's germline CDR1 is SGHVS and CDR2 FQNEAQ. The CDR3 contains 13 residues. V was trimmed by 3 bases and J by 8 bases, leaving 13 bases between them. The CDR3, as DNA: TGTGCCAGCAGCTTGGGACTAAACGGGGGCTACACCTTC. Its translation is CASSLGLNGGYTF.

V is TRBV7-2 and J is TRBJ1-2; perhaps TRBD1 as D (6 bases). V shed 2 bases and J shed 3 bases, with 10 bases lying between them. Germline CDR1 SGHTA, CDR2 FQGNSA. The CDR3 covers 14 residues. In DNA form, the CDR3 reads TGTGCCAGCAGCTTAACTTCAGGGGACTATGGCTACACCTTC. Amino acid sequence: CASSLTSGDYGYTF. Full variable domain (outside the CDR3, taken from reference TRBV7-2 and TRBJ1-2): GAGVSQSPSNKVTEKGKDVELRCDPISGHTALYWYRQSLGQGLEFLIYFQGNSAPDKSGLPSDRFSAERTGGSVSTLTIQRTQQEDSAVYLCASSLTSGDYGYTFGSGTRLTVV.

The chain is built from TRBV7-9 and TRBJ2-7; perhaps TRBD2 as D (7 bases). The CDR3 length is 16 residues. CDR1 and CDR2 (germline): SEHNR, FQNEAQ (reference sequence). Trimming stripped 5 bases from V and 2 bases from J, with 19 bases between. The chain's CDR3 is CASSGGVAGAPYEQYF. As DNA, the CDR3 is TGTGCCAGCAGCGGTGGGGTGGCGGGGGCGCCCTACGAGCAGTACTTC.

This chain joins TRBV10-3 and TRBJ2-1; D unresolved. The CDR3 length is 13 residues. Germline assignment: CDR1 ENHRY and CDR2 SYGVKD. Trimming pared 2 bases from V and 0 bases from J, leaving 2 bases between. CDR3 residues: CAISERSYNEQFF. DNA of the CDR3: TGTGCCATCAGTGAGCGCTCCTACAATGAGCAGTTCTTC.

The V gene is TRBV7-9, the J gene TRBJ2-5; D ambiguous. The CDR3 spans 12 residues. The V and J ends lost 1 base and 5 bases respectively, with 5 bases between them. CDR1 SEHNR and CDR2 FQNEAQ come from the germline V gene (reference sequence). The CDR3 sequence: CASSLVGETQYF. In DNA, the CDR3 is TGTGCCAGCAGCTTAGTCGGTGAGACCCAGTACTTC.

The chain combines TRBV6-1 with TRBJ1-5; D is possibly TRBD1 (5 bases). The CDR3 has 15 residues. The V end lost 0 bases, the J end lost 5 bases, and 11 bases lay between the germline ends. CDR1 is MNHNS, CDR2 SASEGT, per germline. CDR3 sequence reads: CASSEAGGTDQPQHF. The DNA of the CDR3 is TGTGCCAGCAGTGAAGCGGGGGGGACCGATCAGCCCCAGCATTTT.

This rearrangement joins TRBV2 to TRBJ1-5; 7 nucleotides align to TRBD1. Trimming removed 7 bases from V and 5 bases from J; junction bases left unmatched: 5. CDR1 SNHLY and CDR2 FYNNEI come from the germline V gene. The CDR3 has 13 residues. The CDR3 sequence is CASTGGIDQPQHF. The CDR3 DNA sequence: TGTGCCAGCACAGGGGGAATCGATCAGCCCCAGCATTTT.

The chain couples TRBV7-3 to TRBJ1-2; D gene ambiguous. CDR3 length: 13 residues. The germline V gene encodes CDR1 SGHTA and CDR2 FQGTGA. Trimming took 7 bases from V and 3 from J, leaving 12 bases between them. The CDR3 loop reads CASITLSDYGYTF. The CDR3 DNA reads as TGTGCCAGCATCACCCTGTCGGACTATGGCTACACCTTC.

Written as DNA, the CDR3 is TGCGCCAGCAGCTTTACTAGCGGATCTACCTACGAGCAGTACTTC. This translates into CASSFTSGSTYEQYF. The rearrangement links TRBV5-1 to TRBJ2-7, with 8 bases matching TRBD2. J was trimmed by 2 bases and V by 2 bases; bases with no gene match: 6. Germline CDR1 reads SGHRS; CDR2 reads YFSETQ. The CDR3 totals 15 residues. Together with reference TRBV5-1 and TRBJ2-7, the CDR3 gives the full variable domain: KAGVTQTPRYLIKTRGQQVTLSCSPISGHRSVSWYQQTPGQGLQFLFEYFSETQRNKGNFPGRFSGRQFSNSRSEMNVSTLELGDSALYLCASSFTSGSTYEQYFGPGTRLTVT.

This clone was picked up one time. The CDR3 region has the DNA TGTGCCAGCAGCGTAGGGATAGCGGGAGATACCGGGGAGCTGTTTTTT. It is translated as CASSVGIAGDTGELFF. This chain connects TRBV9 to TRBJ2-2, with 9 bases identical to TRBD2. From germline, CDR1 is SGDLS and CDR2 YYNGEE. The CDR3 length is 16 residues. The junction had 5 bases not matched to a gene; V was cut back by 0 bases and J by 5 bases.

This chain joins TRBV5-8 and TRBJ1-5; tentatively, D is TRBD1 (6 bases). The V gene's germline CDR1 is SGHTS and CDR2 YDEGEE. The CDR3 runs 14 residues. V was cut by 7 bases and J by 11 bases, with 22 bases left in between. CDR3 sequence: CASEGGQTTSAQHF. In nucleotides, the CDR3 is TGTGCCAGCGAAGGTGGACAGACCACCTCGGCCCAGCATTTT.

V usage is TRBV19 and J usage is TRBJ1-5, with D uncertain. The CDR3 has 14 amino acids. In germline, CDR1 is LNHDA, CDR2 SQIVND (reference sequence). Between the trimmed V and J ends, which lost 0 bases and 6 bases, there was a span of 9 bases. Here the CDR3 DNA reads TGTGCCAGTAGTATAGATAGTCGGTTTCAGCCCCAGCATTTT. Protein product: CASSIDSRFQPQHF.

J is TRBJ2-7 and V is TRBV19, with 16 bases aligning to TRBD2. The germline gives CDR1 LNHDA, CDR2 SQIVND (reference sequence). This CDR3 comprises 15 residues. J gave up 6 bases and V 5 bases, and 4 bases lay outside the gene matches. DNA of the CDR3: TGTGCCAGTAGTCCGGGACTAGCGGGAGGGCGCGAGCAGTACTTC. Translation: CASSPGLAGGREQYF.

The chain links TRBV4-1 to TRBJ1-3; D unclear. V was shortened by 4 bases and J by 0 bases, with 13 bases between the two germline ends. The germline CDR1 and CDR2 sequences are MGHRA and YSYEKL. This CDR3 has 16 amino acids. CDR3 coding DNA: TGCGCCAGCAGCCCCCTAAGGCGGAGCTCTGGAAACACCATATATTTT. Translation gives CASSPLRRSSGNTIYF.

The chain carries TRBV21-1 and TRBJ1-2; no DNA check was done on the table's D call, TRBD1. TRBV21-1 is noted as a pseudogene. This CDR3 is built from 18 residues. The CDR3 nucleotides read TGTGCCAGCAGCGCCCCGGGACAGGTAGTATGGGTTTGGTGTGGCTACACCTTC. It codes for CASSAPGQVVWVWCGYTF.

The chain is built from TRBV2 and TRBJ1-2; no clear D. Germline V gives CDR1 SNHLY, CDR2 FYNNEI. The CDR3 is made up of 13 amino acids. The V end lost 6 bases, the J end lost 4 bases, and 12 bases lay between the germline ends. Here the CDR3 DNA reads TGTGCCAGCAGGGTTCGGGAAATCTATGGCTACACCTTC. Amino acid sequence: CASRVREIYGYTF.

This chain links TRBV5-1 with TRBJ2-3, with TRBD2 matching over 15 bases. The germline V gene encodes CDR1 SGHRS and CDR2 YFSETQ. V shed 0 bases, J shed 4 bases, and the junction held 6 bases outside the gene matches. The CDR3 sequence is 18 residues long. CDR3 region: CASSLGTSGRVGPDTQYF. In DNA, the CDR3 is TGCGCCAGCAGCTTGGGGACTAGCGGGAGGGTTGGCCCAGATACGCAGTATTTT.